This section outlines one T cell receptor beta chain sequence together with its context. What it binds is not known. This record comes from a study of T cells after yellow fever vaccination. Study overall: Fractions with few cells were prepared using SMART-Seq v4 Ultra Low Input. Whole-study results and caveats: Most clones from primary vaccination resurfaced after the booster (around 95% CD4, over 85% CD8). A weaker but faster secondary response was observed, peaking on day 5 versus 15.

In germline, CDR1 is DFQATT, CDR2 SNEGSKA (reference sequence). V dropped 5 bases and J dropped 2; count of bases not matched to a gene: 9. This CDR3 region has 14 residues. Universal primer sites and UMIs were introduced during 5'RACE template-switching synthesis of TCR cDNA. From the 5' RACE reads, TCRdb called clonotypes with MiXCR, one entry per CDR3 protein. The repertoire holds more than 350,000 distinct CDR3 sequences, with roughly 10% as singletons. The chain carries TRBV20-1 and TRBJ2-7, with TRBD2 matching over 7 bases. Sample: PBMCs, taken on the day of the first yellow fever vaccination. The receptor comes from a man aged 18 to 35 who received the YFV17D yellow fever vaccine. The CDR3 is CSAFRAGRTYEQYF. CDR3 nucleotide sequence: TGCAGTGCTTTTCGAGCGGGGAGGACCTACGAGCAGTACTTC.